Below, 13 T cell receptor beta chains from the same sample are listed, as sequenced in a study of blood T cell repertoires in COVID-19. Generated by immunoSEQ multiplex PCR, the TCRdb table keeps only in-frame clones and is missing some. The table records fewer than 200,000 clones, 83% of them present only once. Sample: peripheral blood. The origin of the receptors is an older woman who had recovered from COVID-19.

The CDR3 bases are TGTGCCAGCAGTTTACTTCGGGAGGAAGCTTTCTTT. Translating gives CASSLLREEAFF. This chain uses TRBV28 with TRBJ1-1; unclear D gene. This CDR3 is 12 amino acids long. The V gene's germline CDR1 is MDHEN and CDR2 SYDVKM. V lost 2 bases, J lost 8 bases, and 9 bases lay in between.

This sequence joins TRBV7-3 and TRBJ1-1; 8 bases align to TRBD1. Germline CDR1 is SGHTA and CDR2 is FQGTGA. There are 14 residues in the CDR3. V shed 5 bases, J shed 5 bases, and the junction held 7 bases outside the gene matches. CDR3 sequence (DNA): TGTGCCAGCAGCCCCCAGGGGGCTTCTACTGAAGCTTTCTTT. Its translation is CASSPQGASTEAFF.

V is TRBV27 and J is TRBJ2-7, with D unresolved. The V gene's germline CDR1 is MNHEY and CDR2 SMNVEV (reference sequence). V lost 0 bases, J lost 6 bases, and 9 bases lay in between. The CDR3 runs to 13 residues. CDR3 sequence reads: CASSLSGVGEQYF. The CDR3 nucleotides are TGTGCCAGCAGTTTATCGGGCGTGGGCGAGCAGTACTTC.

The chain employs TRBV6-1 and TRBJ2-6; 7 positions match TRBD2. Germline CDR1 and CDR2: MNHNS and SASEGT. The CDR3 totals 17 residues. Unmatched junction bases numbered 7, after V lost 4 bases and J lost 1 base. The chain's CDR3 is CASSGVVGGSGANVLTF. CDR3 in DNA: TGTGCCAGCAGTGGGGTAGTGGGGGGGTCTGGGGCCAACGTCCTGACTTTC.

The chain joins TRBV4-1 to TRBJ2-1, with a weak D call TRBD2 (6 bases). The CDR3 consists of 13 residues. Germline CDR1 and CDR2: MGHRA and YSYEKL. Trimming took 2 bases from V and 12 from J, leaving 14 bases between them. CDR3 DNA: TGCGCCAGCAGCCAACGGGACTTGACCTCGCAGTTCTTC. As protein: CASSQRDLTSQFF.

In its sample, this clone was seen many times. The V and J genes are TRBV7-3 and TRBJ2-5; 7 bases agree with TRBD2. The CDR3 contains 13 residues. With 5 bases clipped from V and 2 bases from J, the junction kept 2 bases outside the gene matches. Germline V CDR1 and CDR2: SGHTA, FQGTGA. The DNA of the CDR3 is TGTGCCAGCAGCCAGCGGGGTCAAGAGACCCAGTACTTC. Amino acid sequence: CASSQRGQETQYF.

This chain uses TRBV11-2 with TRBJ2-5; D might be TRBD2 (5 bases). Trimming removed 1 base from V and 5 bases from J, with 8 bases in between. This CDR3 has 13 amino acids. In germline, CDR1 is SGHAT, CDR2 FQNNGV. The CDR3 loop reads CASSLGSGETQYF. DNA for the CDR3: TGTGCCAGCAGCTTAGGCAGCGGTGAGACCCAGTACTTC.

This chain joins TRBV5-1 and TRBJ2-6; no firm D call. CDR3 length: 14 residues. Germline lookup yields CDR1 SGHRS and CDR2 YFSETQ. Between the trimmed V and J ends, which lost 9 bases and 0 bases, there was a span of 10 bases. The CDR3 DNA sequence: TGCGCCACGAGGCTTAGCTCTGGGGCCAACGTCCTGACTTTC. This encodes CATRLSSGANVLTF.

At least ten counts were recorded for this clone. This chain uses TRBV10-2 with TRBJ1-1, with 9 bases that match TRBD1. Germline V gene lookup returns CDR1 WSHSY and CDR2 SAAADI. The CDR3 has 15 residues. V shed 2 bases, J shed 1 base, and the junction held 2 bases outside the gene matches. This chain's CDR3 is CASSEPGQGNTEAFF. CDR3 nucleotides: TGCGCCAGCAGTGAGCCGGGACAGGGGAACACTGAAGCTTTCTTT.

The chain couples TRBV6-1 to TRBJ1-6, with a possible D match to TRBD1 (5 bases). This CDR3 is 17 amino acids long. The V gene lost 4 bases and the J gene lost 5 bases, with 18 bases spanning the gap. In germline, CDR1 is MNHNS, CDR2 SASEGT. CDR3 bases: TGTGCCAGCAGTGGACCGGGCCGCTGGGGCGATAATTCACCCCTCCACTTT. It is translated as CASSGPGRWGDNSPLHF.

This CDR3 reads CASSLTPDSYEQYF. DNA for the CDR3: TGTGCCAGCAGCTTAACACCCGACTCCTACGAGCAGTACTTC. The rearrangement joins TRBV5-6 to TRBJ2-7; D call uncertain. From germline, CDR1 is SGHDT and CDR2 YYEEEE. With 2 bases removed from V and 0 bases from J, the gap between germline ends came to 9 bases. The CDR3 length is 14 residues.

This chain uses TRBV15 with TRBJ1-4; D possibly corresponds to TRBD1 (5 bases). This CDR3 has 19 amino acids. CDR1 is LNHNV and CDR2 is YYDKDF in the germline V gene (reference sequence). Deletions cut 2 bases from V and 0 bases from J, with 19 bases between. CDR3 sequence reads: CATSRWGTQGLSTNEKLFF. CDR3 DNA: TGTGCCACCAGCAGATGGGGGACCCAGGGACTCTCAACTAATGAAAAACTGTTTTTT. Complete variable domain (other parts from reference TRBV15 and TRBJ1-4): DAMVIQNPRYQVTQFGKPVTLSCSQTLNHNVMYWYQQKSSQAPKLLFHYYDKDFNNEADTPDNFQSRRPNTSFCFLDIRSPGLGDTAMYLCATSRWGTQGLSTNEKLFFGSGTQLSVL.

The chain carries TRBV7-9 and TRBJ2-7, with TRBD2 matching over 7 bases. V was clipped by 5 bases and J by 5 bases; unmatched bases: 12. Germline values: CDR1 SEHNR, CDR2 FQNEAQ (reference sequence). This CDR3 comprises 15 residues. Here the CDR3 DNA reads TGTGCCAGCAGCCACGGGGAGGGGTCCCCTAACGAGCAGTACTTC. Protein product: CASSHGEGSPNEQYF.